This T cell receptor beta chain was sequenced in a study of neurological immune-mediated disorders. The making of cDNA relied on 5'RACE with 10-nucleotide random UMIs. MiXCR was run by TCRdb on the 5' RACE reads, yielding one entry per CDR3 protein. This table has 45,000 to 55,000 distinct CDR3 sequences, 10% appearing once. Trimming removed 2 bases at V and 5 bases at J, with 8 bases between. This CDR3 is 12 amino acids long. Germline V lookup: CDR1 SGHRS, CDR2 YFSETQ. It was from 2 million PBMCs stored at -80 C that the unsorted libraries were obtained. This clonotype occurred many times. This sequence originates from a woman in her thirties or forties with HTLV-1-associated myelopathy (HAM/TSP). The sequencing input was PBMCs. This sequence joins TRBV5-1 and TRBJ2-7, with D possibly matching TRBD1 (5 bases). The CDR3 sequence: CASSFQGDEQYF. The CDR3 DNA is TGCGCCAGCAGCTTTCAGGGCGACGAGCAGTACTTC. The full variable domain, with the rest looked up from reference TRBV5-1 and TRBJ2-7, is KAGVTQTPRYLIKTRGQQVTLSCSPISGHRSVSWYQQTPGQGLQFLFEYFSETQRNKGNFPGRFSGRQFSNSRSEMNVSTLELGDSALYLCASSFQGDEQYFGPGTRLTVT.